These 10 T cell receptor beta chains originate from one sample sequenced in a study of blood T cell repertoires in COVID-19. Method: immunoSEQ multiplex PCR; TCRdb's copy keeps in-frame clones and lacks some. Altogether about 220,000 clones are present, around three quarters being singletons, with the ten largest covering more than 7%. The sequenced sample was peripheral blood. The source of these receptors is an older woman with acute or convalescent COVID-19.

The rearrangement joins TRBV11-3 to TRBJ2-1; TRBD2 aligns across 8 bases. The J segment lost 13 bases and the V segment lost 3 bases, leaving 14 bases of the junction unmatched. The CDR3 length is 15 residues. Germline V gives CDR1 SGHNT, CDR2 YENEEA. The CDR3 region is CASSFGGVTTEHQFF. CDR3 in DNA: TGTGCCAGCAGCTTCGGGGGGGTCACCACTGAACATCAGTTCTTC.

CDR3 protein: CSVEDRVTQYF. CDR3 DNA sequence: TGCAGCGTTGAAGACAGGGTAACGCAGTATTTT. V usage is TRBV29-1 and J usage is TRBJ2-3, with D maybe TRBD1 (5 bases). The V gene lost 0 bases and the J gene lost 9 bases, with 7 bases spanning the gap. CDR3 length: 11 residues. CDR1 is SQVTM and CDR2 is ANQGSEA in the germline V gene.

The rearrangement joins TRBV7-9 to TRBJ2-5; D might be TRBD2 (7 bases). Trimming shortened V by 8 bases and J by 2 bases, and 18 bases separated the two germline ends. The CDR3 contains 15 residues. Germline V lookup: CDR1 SEHNR, CDR2 FQNEAQ (reference sequence). The CDR3 DNA follows: TGTGCCAGCTCCTGGGGAGGGGGTACGCAAGAGACCCAGTACTTC. This sequence encodes CASSWGGGTQETQYF.

This clone showed up just once. The chain links TRBV9 to TRBJ2-1; 9 bases line up with TRBD2. With V trimmed by 0 bases and J by 7 bases, 8 bases remained unmatched. Germline CDR1 is SGDLS and CDR2 is YYNGEE. The CDR3 loop spans 16 amino acids. CDR3 sequence: CASSVDSGGTSNEQFF. For the CDR3, the DNA is TGTGCCAGCAGCGTAGATAGCGGGGGAACTTCAAATGAGCAGTTCTTC. Complete variable domain (other parts from reference TRBV9 and TRBJ2-1): DSGVTQTPKHLITATGQRVTLRCSPRSGDLSVYWYQQSLDQGLQFLIQYYNGEERAKGNILERFSAQQFPDLHSELNLSSLELGDSALYFCASSVDSGGTSNEQFFGPGTRLTVL.

The chain is built from TRBV30 and TRBJ1-5; D unclear. Trimming removed 0 bases at V and 6 bases at J, with 9 bases between. The CDR3 consists of 13 residues. CDR1 is GTSNPN and CDR2 is SVGIG in the germline V gene (reference sequence). The CDR3 protein is CAWSVRDGQPQHF. The CDR3 bases are TGTGCCTGGAGTGTGCGGGATGGTCAGCCCCAGCATTTT.

The V and J genes are TRBV11-2 and TRBJ2-1; 13 bases fit TRBD2. CDR1 is SGHAT and CDR2 is FQNNGV in the germline V gene. This CDR3 spans 16 amino acids. After removal of 6 bases from V and 5 bases from J, the junction contained 7 bases not matched to a gene. The CDR3 region is CASRRGLAGKHNEQFF. The CDR3 coding sequence is TGTGCCAGCAGGAGGGGACTAGCGGGGAAACACAATGAGCAGTTCTTC. The full variable domain, its missing parts supplied by reference TRBV11-2 and TRBJ2-1, is EAGVAQSPRYKIIEKRQSVAFWCNPISGHATLYWYQQILGQGPKLLIQFQNNGVVDDSQLPKDRFSAERLKGVDSTLKIQPAKLEDSAVYLCASRRGLAGKHNEQFFGPGTRLTVL.

The V and J genes are TRBV6-2 or TRBV6-3 and TRBJ2-5; D is possibly TRBD1 (5 bases). The germline V gene has CDR1 MNHEY and CDR2 SVGEGT. V gave up 2 bases and J gave up 2 bases, with 12 bases separating them. The CDR3 length is 15 residues. The CDR3 DNA reads TGTGCCAGCAGTTACGAAGCAGGGTTACAAGAGACCCAGTACTTC. It is translated as CASSYEAGLQETQYF.

This clone was found a few times. The rearrangement uses TRBV7-8 and TRBJ2-5, with D possibly TRBD2 on 6 matching bases. The length of the CDR3 is 15 residues. V lost 5 bases and J 3 bases, leaving 16 bases between the germline ends. Germline loops: CDR1 SGHVS, CDR2 FQNEAQ. The CDR3 is CASSALTRSEETQYF. DNA for the CDR3: TGTGCCAGCAGCGCCCTGACTAGATCAGAAGAGACCCAGTACTTC.

This clone was seen more than once but under ten times. The chain carries TRBV9 and TRBJ2-5; TRBD2 matches at 10 bases. CDR3 length: 16 residues. The J segment lost 5 bases and the V segment lost 1 base, leaving 8 bases of the junction unmatched. CDR1 SGDLS and CDR2 YYNGEE come from the germline V gene. The chain's CDR3 is CASSVSSSGGAETQYF. CDR3 nucleotides: TGTGCCAGCAGCGTAAGTTCGAGCGGGGGGGCCGAGACCCAGTACTTC.

This clone has more than one count but fewer than ten. This rearrangement joins TRBV9 to TRBJ1-6; D call uncertain. Germline CDR1 reads SGDLS; CDR2 reads YYNGEE. CDR3 length: 14 residues. V was clipped by 4 bases and J by 9 bases, with 14 bases between them. CDR3 in DNA: TGTGCCAGCAGCCCTGGTCCCGCAGGTTCACCCCTCCACTTT. Amino acids: CASSPGPAGSPLHF. The whole variable domain, remainder taken from reference TRBV9 and TRBJ1-6, is DSGVTQTPKHLITATGQRVTLRCSPRSGDLSVYWYQQSLDQGLQFLIQYYNGEERAKGNILERFSAQQFPDLHSELNLSSLELGDSALYFCASSPGPAGSPLHFGNGTRLTVT.